Listed here are 26 T cell receptor beta chains from one sample, sequenced in a study of blood T cell repertoires in COVID-19. Method: immunoSEQ multiplex PCR; TCRdb's copy keeps in-frame clones and lacks some. This table has some 150,000 clones, 80% appearing once. Input material: peripheral blood. All receptors derive from a man in his sixties with acute or convalescent COVID-19.

The rearrangement links TRBV18 to TRBJ2-3; 7 bases match TRBD2. After removal of 3 bases from V and 2 bases from J, the junction contained 14 bases not matched to a gene. The V gene's germline CDR1 is KGHSH and CDR2 LQKENI. This CDR3 region has 18 residues. The CDR3 DNA is TGTGCCAGCTCACCCCCAGGCCGAGCGGGATTGTCCACAGATACGCAGTATTTT. It specifies CASSPPGRAGLSTDTQYF.

The rearrangement joins TRBV7-3 to TRBJ2-5; 10 nucleotides line up with TRBD2. The CDR3 sequence is 16 residues long. Germline CDR1 is SGHTA and CDR2 is FQGTGA. Trimming cost V 1 base and J 5 bases; bases outside gene matches: 7. CDR3 residues: CASSLNPSGGGETQYF. CDR3 DNA: TGTGCCAGCAGCTTAAATCCTAGCGGGGGCGGGGAGACCCAGTACTTC.

The chain links TRBV3-1 (or the pseudogene TRBV3-2) to TRBJ1-1, with D tentatively TRBD1 (6 bases). Germline CDR1 reads LGHDT; CDR2 reads YNNKEL (reference sequence). The CDR3 is 15 residues long. The V and J ends lost 4 bases and 1 base respectively, with 13 bases between them. CDR3 sequence (DNA): TGTGCCAGCAGCCGCGCCCGGGGACAGAACACTGAAGCTTTCTTT. This translates into CASSRARGQNTEAFF.

The genes are TRBV5-5 and TRBJ2-7; D gene unclear. Germline assignment: CDR1 SGHKS and CDR2 YYEKEE (reference sequence). Trimming removed 4 bases at V and 3 bases at J, with 8 bases between. The CDR3 has 12 amino acids. As DNA, the CDR3 is TGTGCCAGCAGCAACCACTACTACGAGCAGTACTTC. Amino acids: CASSNHYYEQYF.

The chain combines TRBV5-1 with TRBJ1-1; D is perhaps TRBD1 (5 bases). Germline V CDR1 and CDR2: SGHRS, YFSETQ. The CDR3 has 16 amino acids. V lost 4 bases to trimming and J lost 1 base, with 17 bases between them. The CDR3 reads CASSPGGARTNTEAFF. The CDR3 coding sequence is TGCGCCAGCAGCCCTGGAGGGGCGCGAACGAACACTGAAGCTTTCTTT.

This clone was detected many times. The CDR3 protein is CASSETGAQEQYF. The DNA of the CDR3 is TGTGCCAGCAGTGAAACAGGGGCGCAAGAGCAGTACTTC. The chain joins TRBV6-1 to TRBJ2-7, with TRBD1 matching over 7 bases. CDR1 and CDR2 (germline): MNHNS, SASEGT. This CDR3 region has 13 residues. Unmatched junction bases numbered 5, after V lost 2 bases and J lost 7 bases.

This clone has a single count. The V and J genes are TRBV3-1 (or the pseudogene TRBV3-2) and TRBJ2-7; 8 bases are shared with TRBD2. The CDR3 sequence is 14 residues long. The junction had 8 bases not matched to a gene; V was cut back by 4 bases and J by 6 bases. Germline V CDR1 and CDR2: LGHDT, YNNKEL (reference sequence). The CDR3 bases are TGTGCCAGCAGCCCGGGACTAGGTCAGGTCGAGCAGTACTTC. Residues: CASSPGLGQVEQYF.

V usage is TRBV5-1 and J usage is TRBJ2-5, with D tentatively TRBD2 (6 bases). Between the trimmed V and J ends, which lost 3 bases and 2 bases, there was a span of 20 bases. CDR3 length equals 17 residues. Germline CDR1 and CDR2: SGHRS and YFSETQ. CDR3 nucleotides: TGCGCCAGCAGCTCGCGGAATCGGGACTGGCAACAAGAGACCCAGTACTTC. Translating gives CASSSRNRDWQQETQYF.

The rearrangement links TRBV7-2 to TRBJ2-5; D perhaps matches TRBD2 (6 bases). The ends were cut back, 5 bases at V and 5 bases at J, with 15 bases in the middle. The length of the CDR3 is 14 residues. The V gene's germline CDR1 is SGHTA and CDR2 FQGNSA. For the CDR3, the DNA is TGTGCCAGCAGCCCCCTGACTAGGCCTGAGACCCAGTACTTC. It yields the protein CASSPLTRPETQYF.

The chain links TRBV9 to TRBJ1-6, with D possibly matching TRBD1 (6 bases). Trimming removed 3 bases at V and 7 bases at J, with 11 bases between. The germline V gene has CDR1 SGDLS and CDR2 YYNGEE. This CDR3 has 14 residues. The CDR3 reads CASSAEQGNSPLHF. The DNA for the CDR3 is TGTGCCAGCAGCGCAGAACAGGGAAATTCACCCCTCCACTTT.

V gene TRBV6-5 combines with J gene TRBJ1-3, with D maybe TRBD1 (5 bases). There are 14 residues in the CDR3. The germline V gene has CDR1 MNHEY and CDR2 SVGAGI. Trimming pared 4 bases from V and 0 bases from J, leaving 7 bases between. CDR3 amino acids: CASSSQGSGNTIYF. In DNA, the CDR3 is TGTGCCAGCAGTTCCCAGGGCTCTGGAAACACCATATATTTT.

The V and J genes are TRBV20-1 and TRBJ2-7; maybe TRBD1 (6 bases). Per germline, CDR1 DFQATT and CDR2 SNEGSKA (reference sequence). The CDR3 runs 15 residues. Trimming took 3 bases from V and 4 from J, leaving 19 bases between them. CDR3 sequence (DNA): TGCAGTGCTAGTCGGGGTTCAGGGGTGTCTTACGAGCAGTACTTC. It specifies CSASRGSGVSYEQYF.

The chain has TRBV6-2 or TRBV6-3 and TRBJ2-3, with 7 bases that match TRBD2. Germline V CDR1 and CDR2: MNHEY, SVGEGT. The CDR3 extends over 16 amino acids. The trim removed 2 bases at V and 0 bases at J, leaving 5 bases unmatched. CDR3 DNA: TGTGCCAGCAGTTACGCTTCTAGCGGTAGCACAGATACGCAGTATTTT. Amino acids: CASSYASSGSTDTQYF.

J is TRBJ1-2 and V is TRBV11-2, with D possibly being TRBD1 (6 bases). The V gene's germline CDR1 is SGHAT and CDR2 FQNNGV. This CDR3 has 15 amino acids. V dropped 4 bases and J dropped 4 bases, with 16 bases sitting between them. DNA for the CDR3: TGTGCCAGCAGCTCCTACAGGGTACGATCCTATGGCTACACCTTC. This encodes CASSSYRVRSYGYTF.

This chain joins TRBV6-2 or TRBV6-3 and TRBJ2-5; 9 bases fit TRBD2. There are 20 residues in the CDR3. The germline gives CDR1 MNHEY, CDR2 SVGEGT. J was trimmed by 5 bases and V by 0 bases; bases with no gene match: 19. In DNA form, the CDR3 reads TGTGCCAGCAGTTACTCCCTAGATAGACTAGCGGAGGACGTTTCGGAGACCCAGTACTTC. Protein sequence: CASSYSLDRLAEDVSETQYF.

CDR3 in amino acids: CASSPSLVGEQYF. CDR3 DNA: TGTGCCAGCAGCCCCAGCCTAGTGGGCGAGCAGTACTTC. V and J are TRBV7-6 and TRBJ2-7; D not resolved. The CDR3 is 13 amino acids. The germline V gene encodes CDR1 SGHVS and CDR2 FNYEAQ. The ends were cut back, 5 bases at V and 6 bases at J, with 14 bases in the middle. Full variable domain (rest looked up from reference TRBV7-6 and TRBJ2-7): GAGVSQSPRYKVTKRGQDVALRCDPISGHVSLYWYRQALGQGPEFLTYFNYEAQQDKSGLPNDRFSAERPEGSISTLTIQRTEQRDSAMYRCASSPSLVGEQYFGPGTRLTVT.

V gene TRBV18 combines with J gene TRBJ2-2; unclear D gene. V was cut by 3 bases and J by 6 bases, with 8 bases left in between. Germline V gives CDR1 KGHSH, CDR2 LQKENI. This CDR3 spans 13 amino acids. CDR3 region: CASSPLAPGELFF. CDR3 DNA sequence: TGTGCCAGCTCACCCCTCGCGCCCGGGGAGCTGTTTTTT.

The chain combines TRBV29-1 with TRBJ1-2, with TRBD1 matching over 8 bases. Germline-derived CDR1 and CDR2 are SQVTM and ANQGSEA. CDR3 size: 14 residues. J was trimmed by 2 bases and V by 0 bases; bases with no gene match: 2. For the CDR3, the DNA is TGCAGCGTTGAAGACCGGACAGGGAACTATGGCTACACCTTC. As protein: CSVEDRTGNYGYTF.

This clone was seen just once. This chain links TRBV18 with TRBJ1-5, with D possibly matching TRBD1 (6 bases). Between the trimmed V and J ends, which lost 4 bases and 1 base, there was a span of 17 bases. The germline V gene encodes CDR1 KGHSH and CDR2 LQKENI. The CDR3 covers 17 residues. CDR3 sequence: CASSLSSGQPSNQPQHF. CDR3 nucleotide sequence: TGTGCCAGCTCACTCTCTTCCGGACAGCCCAGCAATCAGCCCCAGCATTTT.

The rearrangement joins TRBV7-2 to TRBJ1-2; D is unresolved. The CDR3 is 13 residues long. Germline values: CDR1 SGHTA, CDR2 FQGNSA. The ends were cut back, 5 bases at V and 3 bases at J, with 10 bases in the middle. CDR3 in amino acids: CASSAKDYYGYTF. DNA for the CDR3: TGTGCCAGCAGCGCTAAGGACTACTATGGCTACACCTTC.

This clone was counted between two and nine times. This rearrangement joins TRBV9 to TRBJ2-2; 10 bases line up with TRBD1. The J segment lost 6 bases and the V segment lost 6 bases, leaving 5 bases of the junction unmatched. The CDR3 totals 14 residues. Germline V lookup: CDR1 SGDLS, CDR2 YYNGEE. As DNA, the CDR3 is TGTGCCAGCAACCCGGGACAGGGGCCCGGGGAGCTGTTTTTT. Amino acids: CASNPGQGPGELFF.

The rearrangement joins TRBV18 to TRBJ2-7; TRBD2 matches 12 bases. CDR1 is KGHSH, CDR2 LQKENI, per germline. The CDR3 runs to 17 residues. Losses at the gene ends were 3 bases for V and 4 bases for J; bases not matched to a gene: 10. DNA of the CDR3: TGTGCCAGCTCACCCGGGGCTAGCGGGAGGGCCGGGTACGAGCAGTACTTC. It codes for CASSPGASGRAGYEQYF.

The chain couples TRBV4-3 to TRBJ2-6; D is perhaps TRBD1 (5 bases). There are 22 residues in the CDR3. Germline CDR1 LGHNA, CDR2 YSLEER. Trimming left V 0 bases short and J 4 bases short, with 28 bases between. This CDR3 reads CASSQEVPRATGHSRGANVLTF. CDR3 DNA: TGCGCCAGCAGCCAAGAGGTCCCTCGGGCAACAGGCCACTCTCGAGGGGCCAACGTCCTGACTTTC.

CDR3 sequence: CASSLTAAYGYTF. CDR3 sequence (DNA): TGTGCCAGCAGTCTGACAGCAGCCTATGGCTACACCTTC. V is TRBV12-3 or TRBV12-4 and J is TRBJ1-2; D may be TRBD1 (5 bases). The CDR3 totals 13 residues. The V end lost 5 bases, the J end lost 4 bases, and 11 bases lay between the germline ends.

The chain carries TRBV29-1 and TRBJ2-1; possibly TRBD2 for D (6 bases). The CDR3 runs to 13 residues. The germline gives CDR1 SQVTM, CDR2 ANQGSEA. Trimming stripped 1 base from V and 5 bases from J, with 9 bases between. The CDR3 spells CSVEAWEDNEQFF. DNA of the CDR3: TGCAGCGTTGAAGCTTGGGAGGACAATGAGCAGTTCTTC.

Comment on this clone: The identical CDR3 is also encoded by other nucleotide sequences in the sample. The rearrangement joins TRBV20-1 to TRBJ1-4; no definite D call. This CDR3 spans 11 amino acids. Between the trimmed V and J ends, which lost 5 bases and 4 bases, there was a span of 5 bases. Germline CDR1 and CDR2: DFQATT and SNEGSKA (reference sequence). CDR3 in amino acids: CSASLNEKLFF. In nucleotides, the CDR3 is TGCAGTGCTTCCCTTAATGAAAAACTGTTTTTT.